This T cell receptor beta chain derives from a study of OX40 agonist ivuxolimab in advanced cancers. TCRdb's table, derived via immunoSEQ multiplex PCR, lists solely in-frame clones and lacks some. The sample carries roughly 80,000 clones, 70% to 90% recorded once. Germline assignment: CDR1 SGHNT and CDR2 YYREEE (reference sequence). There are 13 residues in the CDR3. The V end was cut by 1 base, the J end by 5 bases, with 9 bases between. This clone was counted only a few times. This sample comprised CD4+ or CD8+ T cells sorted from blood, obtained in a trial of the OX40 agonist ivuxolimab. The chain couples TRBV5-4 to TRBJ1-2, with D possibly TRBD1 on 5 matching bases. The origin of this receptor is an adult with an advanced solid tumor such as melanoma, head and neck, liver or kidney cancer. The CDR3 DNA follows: TGTGCCAGCAGCTTGTACGCAGGGTATGGCTACACCTTC. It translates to CASSLYAGYGYTF.